In its sample, the clone carrying this T cell receptor beta chain was seen a few times. Its target is unknown. The sample belongs to a study of response to subunit inactivated influenza vaccine. The CDR3 runs 17 residues. V was clipped by 3 bases and J by 1 base; unmatched bases: 5. The germline CDR1 and CDR2 sequences are KGHSH and LQKENI. One entry per CDR3 protein results from TCRdb running MiXCR on the RT-PCR reads. The sample has some 500,000 distinct CDR3 sequences; 16% are singletons. General study findings and limits: With each seasonal influenza vaccination, the authors suggested, few new T cells are recruited.

The receptor comes from a man aged 50-75 years who received an inactivated influenza vaccine. J is TRBJ2-1 and V is TRBV18; 11 nucleotides agree with TRBD2. The source was CD4+ T cells sorted from PBMCs, collected about 23 months after vaccination. DNA for the CDR3: TGTGCCAGCTCACCCACTAGCGGGGGCTTGTCCTACAATGAGCAGTTCTTC. Translating gives CASSPTSGGLSYNEQFF.